This T cell receptor beta chain is drawn from a study of blood T cell repertoires in COVID-19. Study-wide context: Acute and convalescent COVID-19 samples came from the United States, Italy and Spain. In each case, the material was cDNA or gDNA derived from T cells, B-cell-depleted T cells, or PBMCs.

V was clipped by 6 bases and J by 8 bases, with 13 bases between them. Germline V CDR1 and CDR2: MNHEY, SMNVEV (reference sequence). CDR3 length equals 12 residues. In the source study's methods: Amplification of reference gene primers provided the estimated nucleated cell counts. Method: immunoSEQ multiplex PCR; TCRdb's copy keeps in-frame clones and lacks some. That table furnishes V, J and clone size, whereas the DNA furnished D and trimming. The repertoire consists of over 400,000 clones, with 70% to 90% occurring once and the leading ten covering roughly 7.4%. During active infection, Seattle patients enrolled and were then monitored through disease.

The receptor comes from a woman in her forties or fifties with COVID-19, enrolled during active disease. The chain employs TRBV27 and TRBJ1-2; D is perhaps TRBD1 (6 bases). Sequenced: peripheral blood. This chain's CDR3 is CASRTTGSGYTF. The CDR3, as DNA: TGTGCCAGCAGGACTACAGGGTCCGGCTACACCTTC.